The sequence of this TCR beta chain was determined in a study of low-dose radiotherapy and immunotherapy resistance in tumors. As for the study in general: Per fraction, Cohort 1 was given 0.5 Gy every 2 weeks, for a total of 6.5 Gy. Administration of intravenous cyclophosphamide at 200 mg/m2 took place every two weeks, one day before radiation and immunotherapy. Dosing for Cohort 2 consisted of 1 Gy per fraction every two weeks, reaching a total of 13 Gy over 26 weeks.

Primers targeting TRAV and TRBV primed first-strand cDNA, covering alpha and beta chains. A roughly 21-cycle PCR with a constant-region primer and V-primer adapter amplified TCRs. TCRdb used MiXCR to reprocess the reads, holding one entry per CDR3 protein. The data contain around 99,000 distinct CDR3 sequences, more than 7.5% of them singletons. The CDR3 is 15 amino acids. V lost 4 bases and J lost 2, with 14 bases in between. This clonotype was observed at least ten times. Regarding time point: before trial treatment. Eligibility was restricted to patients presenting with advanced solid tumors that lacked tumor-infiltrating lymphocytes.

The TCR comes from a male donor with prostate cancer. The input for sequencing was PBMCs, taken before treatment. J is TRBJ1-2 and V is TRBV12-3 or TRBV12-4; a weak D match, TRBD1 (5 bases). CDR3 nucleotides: TGTGCCAGCAGTTCGCGAGGGACCATGAACTATGGCTACACCTTC. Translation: CASSSRGTMNYGYTF.